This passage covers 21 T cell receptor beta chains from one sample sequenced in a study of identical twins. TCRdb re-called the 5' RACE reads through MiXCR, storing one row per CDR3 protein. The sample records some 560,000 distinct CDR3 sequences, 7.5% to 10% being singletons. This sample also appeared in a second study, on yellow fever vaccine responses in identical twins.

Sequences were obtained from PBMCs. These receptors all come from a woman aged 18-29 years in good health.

CDR3 coding DNA: TGTGCCAGCAGGGAGAGCGGGGGGACTAGCACAGATACGCAGTATTTT. Its translation is CASRESGGTSTDTQYF. The chain links TRBV6-1 to TRBJ2-3; 9 bases map to TRBD2. The length of the CDR3 is 16 residues. After removal of 6 bases from V and 0 bases from J, the junction contained 7 bases not matched to a gene. CDR1 and CDR2 from the germline V gene are MNHNS and SASEGT.

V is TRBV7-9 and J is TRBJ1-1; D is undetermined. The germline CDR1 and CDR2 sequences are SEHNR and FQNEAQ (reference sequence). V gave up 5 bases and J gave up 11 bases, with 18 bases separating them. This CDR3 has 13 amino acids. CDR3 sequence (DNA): TGTGCCAGCAGCACTCAGTCAGGATCGGAGGCTTTCTTT. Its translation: CASSTQSGSEAFF.

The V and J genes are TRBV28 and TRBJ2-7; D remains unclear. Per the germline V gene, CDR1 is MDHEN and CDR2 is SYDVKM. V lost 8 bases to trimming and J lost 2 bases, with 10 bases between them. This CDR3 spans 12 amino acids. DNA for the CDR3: TGTGCCAGCGCGGATCTCCCCTACGAGCAGTACTTC. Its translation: CASADLPYEQYF.

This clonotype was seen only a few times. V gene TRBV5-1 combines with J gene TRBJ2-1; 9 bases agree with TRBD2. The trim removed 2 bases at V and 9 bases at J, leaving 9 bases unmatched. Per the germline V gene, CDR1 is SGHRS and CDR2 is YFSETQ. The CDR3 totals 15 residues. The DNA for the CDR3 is TGCGCCAGCAGCTTCGGTTTAGCGGGAGTTGCTGAGCAGTTCTTC. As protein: CASSFGLAGVAEQFF.

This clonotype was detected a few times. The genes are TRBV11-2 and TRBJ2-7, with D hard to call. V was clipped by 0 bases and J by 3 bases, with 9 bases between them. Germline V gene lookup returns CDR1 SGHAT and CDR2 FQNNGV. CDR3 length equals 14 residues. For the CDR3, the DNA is TGTGCCAGCAGCTTAGACAGCCCACTCTACGAGCAGTACTTC. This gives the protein CASSLDSPLYEQYF. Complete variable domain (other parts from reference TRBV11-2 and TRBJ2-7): EAGVAQSPRYKIIEKRQSVAFWCNPISGHATLYWYQQILGQGPKLLIQFQNNGVVDDSQLPKDRFSAERLKGVDSTLKIQPAKLEDSAVYLCASSLDSPLYEQYFGPGTRLTVT.

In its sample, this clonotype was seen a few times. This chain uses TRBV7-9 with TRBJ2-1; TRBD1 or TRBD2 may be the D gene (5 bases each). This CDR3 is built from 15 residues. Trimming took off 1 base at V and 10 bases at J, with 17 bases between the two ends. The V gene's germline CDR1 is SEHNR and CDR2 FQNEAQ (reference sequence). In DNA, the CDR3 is TGTGCCAGCAGCTTAGATGTTAGGGACCCTGGGGAGCAGTTCTTC. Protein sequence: CASSLDVRDPGEQFF.

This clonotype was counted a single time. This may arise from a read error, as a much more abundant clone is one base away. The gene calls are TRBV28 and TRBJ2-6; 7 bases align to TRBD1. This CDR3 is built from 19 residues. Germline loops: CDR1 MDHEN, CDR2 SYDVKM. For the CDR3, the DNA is TGTGCCAGCAGTCTCCCCGGGACAGCGGAACCCTCTGGGGCCAACCTCCTGACTTTC. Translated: CASSLPGTAEPSGANLLTF.

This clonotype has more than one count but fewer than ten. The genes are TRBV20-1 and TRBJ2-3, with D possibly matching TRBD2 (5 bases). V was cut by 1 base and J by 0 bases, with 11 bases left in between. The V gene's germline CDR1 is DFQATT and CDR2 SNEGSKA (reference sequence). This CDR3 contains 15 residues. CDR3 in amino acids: CSARGGSASTDTQYF. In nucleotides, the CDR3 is TGCAGTGCTAGAGGTGGTAGCGCTAGCACAGATACGCAGTATTTT.

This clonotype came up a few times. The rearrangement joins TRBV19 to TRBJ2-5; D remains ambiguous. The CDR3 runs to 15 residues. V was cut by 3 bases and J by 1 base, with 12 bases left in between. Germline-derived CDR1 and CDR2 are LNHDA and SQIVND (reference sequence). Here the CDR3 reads CASSMMTPPQETQYF. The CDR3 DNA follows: TGTGCCAGTAGTATGATGACCCCCCCCCAAGAGACCCAGTACTTC.

The CDR3 bases are TGTGCCAGCAGCTCTCGGGGACAGGGGGTCAATAATTCACCCCTCCACTTT. Amino acids: CASSSRGQGVNNSPLHF. The chain has TRBV12-3 or TRBV12-4 and TRBJ1-6; 11 nucleotides align to TRBD1. V lost 6 bases, J lost 5 bases, and 9 bases stayed unmatched. The CDR3 has 17 residues.

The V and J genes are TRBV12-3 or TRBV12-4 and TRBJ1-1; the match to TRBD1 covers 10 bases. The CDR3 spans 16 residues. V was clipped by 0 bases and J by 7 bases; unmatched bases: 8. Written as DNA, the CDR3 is TGTGCCAGCAGTTTAGCTATTACGGACAGGGGGAATGAAGCTTTCTTT. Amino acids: CASSLAITDRGNEAFF.

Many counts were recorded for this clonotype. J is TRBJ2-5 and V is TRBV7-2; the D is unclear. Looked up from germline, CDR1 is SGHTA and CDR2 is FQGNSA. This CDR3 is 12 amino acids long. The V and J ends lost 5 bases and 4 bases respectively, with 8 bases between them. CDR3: CASSIDGETQYF. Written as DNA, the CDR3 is TGTGCCAGCAGCATCGACGGAGAGACCCAGTACTTC.

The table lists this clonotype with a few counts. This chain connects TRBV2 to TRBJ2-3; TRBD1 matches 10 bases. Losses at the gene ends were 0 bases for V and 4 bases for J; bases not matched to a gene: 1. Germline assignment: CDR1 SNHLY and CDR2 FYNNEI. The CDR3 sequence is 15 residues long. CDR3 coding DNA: TGTGCCAGCAGTGAAGCGACAGGGGGCCCAGATACGCAGTATTTT. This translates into CASSEATGGPDTQYF.

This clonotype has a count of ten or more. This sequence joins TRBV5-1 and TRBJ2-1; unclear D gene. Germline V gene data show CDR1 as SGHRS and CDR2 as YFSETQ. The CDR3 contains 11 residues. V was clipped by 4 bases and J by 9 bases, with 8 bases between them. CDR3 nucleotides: TGCGCCAGCAGCGGGCGGAGTGAGCAGTTCTTC. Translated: CASSGRSEQFF.

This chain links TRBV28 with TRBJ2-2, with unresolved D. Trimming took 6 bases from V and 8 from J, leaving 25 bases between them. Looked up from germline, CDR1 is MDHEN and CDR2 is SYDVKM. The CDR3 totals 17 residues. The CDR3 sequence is CASSLPPGYPRVGELFF. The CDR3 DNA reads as TGTGCCAGCAGCTTACCGCCGGGTTACCCCAGAGTAGGGGAGCTGTTTTTT.

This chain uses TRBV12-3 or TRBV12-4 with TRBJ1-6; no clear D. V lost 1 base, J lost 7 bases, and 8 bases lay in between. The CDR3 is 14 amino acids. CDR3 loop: CASSLDAENSPLHF. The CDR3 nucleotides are TGTGCCAGCAGTTTAGACGCCGAGAATTCACCCCTCCACTTT.

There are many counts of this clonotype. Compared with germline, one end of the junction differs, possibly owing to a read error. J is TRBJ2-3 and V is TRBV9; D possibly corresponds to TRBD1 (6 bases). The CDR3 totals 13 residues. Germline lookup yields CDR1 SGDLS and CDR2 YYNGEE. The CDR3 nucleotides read TGTGCCAGCAGCGTCAGGGACACAAATACGCAGTATTTT. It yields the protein CASSVRDTNTQYF.

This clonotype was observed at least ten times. CDR3 nucleotide sequence: TGTGCCAGCAGCCCGAGATCAGGAGCGGAAGAGACCCAGTACTTC. Translated, it gives CASSPRSGAEETQYF. V gene TRBV7-3 combines with J gene TRBJ2-5; the D gene is possibly TRBD2 (5 bases). Germline CDR1 reads SGHTA; CDR2 reads FQGTGA. This CDR3 spans 15 amino acids. The V and J ends lost 5 bases and 3 bases respectively, with 16 bases between them.

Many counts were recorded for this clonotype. CDR3 residues: CASSDRGSYNEQFF. CDR3 in DNA: TGTGCCAGCAGTGACAGGGGATCATACAATGAGCAGTTCTTC. The V and J genes are TRBV2 and TRBJ2-1; a possible D gene is TRBD1 (6 bases). V lost 3 bases and J lost 4, with 10 bases in between. The CDR3 has 14 amino acids. The germline V gene has CDR1 SNHLY and CDR2 FYNNEI.

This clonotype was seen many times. This chain's CDR3 is CASSQPPGLAGHNEQFF. The CDR3 bases are TGCGCCAGCAGCCAACCGCCGGGACTAGCGGGGCACAATGAGCAGTTCTTC. This sequence joins TRBV4-1 and TRBJ2-1, with 13 nucleotides matching TRBD2. V dropped 2 bases and J dropped 5; count of bases not matched to a gene: 6. The germline V gene encodes CDR1 MGHRA and CDR2 YSYEKL. The CDR3 covers 17 residues.

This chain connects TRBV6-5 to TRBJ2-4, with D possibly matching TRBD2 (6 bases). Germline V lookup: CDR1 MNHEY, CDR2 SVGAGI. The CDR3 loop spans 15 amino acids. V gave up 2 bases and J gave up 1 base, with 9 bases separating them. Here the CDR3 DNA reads TGTGCCAGCAGTTACGGCGGGGATGCCAAAAACATTCAGTACTTC. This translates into CASSYGGDAKNIQYF.